This record concerns one TCR beta chain sequence. Its antigen is not known. This specimen belongs to a study of identical twins. General observations from the study: Modeled out-of-frame TCR alpha sharing in monozygotic twins fell below observed levels. A cross-sectional statistical analysis, not follow-up of the same donors, supported the conclusions.

TCRdb used MiXCR to reprocess the 5' RACE reads, holding one entry per CDR3 protein. The sample has 210,000 or so distinct CDR3 sequences, under 10% seen once. Germline CDR1 reads DFQATT; CDR2 reads SNEGSKA (reference sequence). This CDR3 is built from 16 residues. The V end lost 0 bases, the J end lost 0 bases, and 15 bases lay between the germline ends. Healthy Caucasians made up all donors. The same specimen was also included in a second study, on yellow fever vaccine responses in identical twins.

The clonotype was recovered from a woman aged 18-29 years in good health. The sequencing sample was made of memory (CD45RO+) T cells sorted from blood. The rearrangement links TRBV20-1 to TRBJ2-7; D may be TRBD1 (5 bases). The CDR3 loop reads CSARDLTALSSYEQYF. The DNA of the CDR3 is TGCAGTGCTAGAGATTTGACAGCCCTTAGCTCCTACGAGCAGTACTTC.